Below are 8 T cell receptor beta chains sequenced from a single sample in a study of PD-1 blockade in classical Hodgkin lymphoma. As for time point: cycle 4 day 1 (C4D1), after around six weeks of nivolumab. All the patients suffered relapse after autologous stem cell transplantation, and brentuximab vedotin exposure differed. Assay: immunoSEQ multiplex PCR; the TCRdb copy retains only in-frame clones and omits some. The sample carries about 110,000 clones, approximately 89% recorded once. The specimen comprised peripheral blood mononuclear cells (PBMCs), sampled before the fourth cycle of nivolumab. These receptors came from a human donor with classical Hodgkin lymphoma.

The J gene is TRBJ1-2, the V gene TRBV7-9; no clear D gene. There are 14 residues in the CDR3. Germline V lookup: CDR1 SEHNR, CDR2 FQNEAQ (reference sequence). Trimming shortened V by 0 bases and J by 8 bases, and 13 bases separated the two germline ends. CDR3 residues: CASSLARPEGGYTF. The CDR3, as DNA: TGTGCCAGCAGCTTAGCCAGGCCCGAGGGCGGCTACACCTTC.

The J gene is TRBJ1-1, the V gene TRBV30; TRBD1 matches at 7 bases. J gave up 0 bases and V 0 bases, and 7 bases lay outside the gene matches. The CDR3 consists of 16 residues. Germline loops: CDR1 GTSNPN, CDR2 SVGIG (reference sequence). The CDR3 coding sequence is TGTGCCTGGAGTGTCCACAGGGGACCCATGAACACTGAAGCTTTCTTT. Its protein product is CAWSVHRGPMNTEAFF.

The V call is TRBV4-3, the J call TRBJ1-4; 7 bases map to TRBD1. J gave up 8 bases and V 2 bases, and 2 bases lay outside the gene matches. The CDR3 runs 13 residues. Germline V lookup: CDR1 LGHNA, CDR2 YSLEER. CDR3 in amino acids: CASSQLGGEKLFF. CDR3 nucleotide sequence: TGCGCCAGCAGCCAACTAGGGGGCGAAAAACTGTTTTTT.

This clone appeared once. The gene calls are TRBV7-2 and TRBJ2-5; D may be TRBD2 (5 bases). The germline V and J ends were trimmed by 5 bases and 0 bases, with 10 bases remaining between them. The V gene's germline CDR1 is SGHTA and CDR2 FQGNSA. This CDR3 is built from 14 residues. CDR3 amino acids: CASSPRRYQETQYF. The CDR3 nucleotides are TGTGCCAGCAGCCCCAGGAGGTACCAAGAGACCCAGTACTTC.

This rearrangement joins TRBV15 to TRBJ2-7; a weak D match, TRBD1 (6 bases). The length of the CDR3 is 14 residues. Between the trimmed V and J ends, which lost 0 bases and 2 bases, there was a span of 8 bases. CDR1 LNHNV and CDR2 YYDKDF come from the germline V gene (reference sequence). CDR3 nucleotides: TGTGCCACCAGCAGAGATAAGGGGGCCTACGAGCAGTACTTC. Amino acids: CATSRDKGAYEQYF.

The chain recombines TRBV19 with TRBJ2-2, with 8 bases lining up with TRBD1. V trimming: 8 bases; J trimming: 4 bases; junction bases outside the gene matches: 6. In germline, CDR1 is LNHDA, CDR2 SQIVND (reference sequence). CDR3 length: 14 amino acids. The CDR3 loop is CASSQDRATGELFF. As DNA, the CDR3 is TGTGCCAGTTCTCAGGACAGGGCCACCGGGGAGCTGTTTTTT.

The chain uses TRBV4-2 and TRBJ1-1; possible D gene TRBD1, 6 bases. V was cut by 3 bases and J by 3 bases, with 20 bases left in between. The V gene's germline CDR1 is LGHNA and CDR2 YNFKEQ. The CDR3 contains 17 residues. This CDR3 is CASSHIHGGRRDTEAFF. Written as DNA, the CDR3 is TGTGCCAGCAGCCACATCCATGGGGGGCGGAGGGACACTGAAGCTTTCTTT.

This clone showed up just once. This chain uses TRBV9 with TRBJ2-7; TRBD2 agrees at 14 bases. Germline V gives CDR1 SGDLS, CDR2 YYNGEE. The CDR3 runs to 16 residues. V lost 2 bases, J lost 2 bases, and 3 bases stayed unmatched. CDR3 residues: CASSVPGLAGAYEQYF. CDR3 in DNA: TGTGCCAGCAGCGTCCCGGGACTAGCGGGAGCCTACGAGCAGTACTTC.